The 24 T cell receptor beta chains given below trace back to one sample, sequenced in a study of CD8 T cells in ankylosing spondylitis. General study points: Ankylosing spondylitis blood seemed to carry a telltale TCR beta motif made of eight or nine highly homologous variants.

These receptors have no known antigen. TCRdb redid the calling of the 5' RACE reads with MiXCR, one entry per CDR3 protein. The sample has about 540,000 distinct CDR3 sequences, about 13% seen once. Source material: blood, either unsorted or a sorted T cell fraction (not recorded which). Receptors were obtained from a male donor with ankylosing spondylitis.

This clonotype was picked up a small number of times. This chain uses TRBV7-9 with TRBJ1-1, with D possibly being TRBD1 (5 bases). The CDR3 sequence is 11 residues long. Germline V gene lookup returns CDR1 SEHNR and CDR2 FQNEAQ (reference sequence). Trimming shortened V by 8 bases and J by 11 bases, and 15 bases separated the two germline ends. The CDR3 sequence: CASGTGPAAFF. In DNA, the CDR3 is TGTGCCAGCGGGACGGGTCCGGCGGCTTTCTTT.

The chain uses TRBV20-1 and TRBJ1-5; maybe TRBD1 (5 bases). CDR3 length: 14 residues. CDR1 is DFQATT, CDR2 SNEGSKA, per germline (reference sequence). V lost 6 bases and J 0 bases, leaving 12 bases between the germline ends. CDR3 amino acids: CSAYGAASNQPQHF. In DNA, the CDR3 is TGCAGTGCCTATGGGGCGGCTAGCAATCAGCCCCAGCATTTT.

The chain joins TRBV11-2 to TRBJ2-5; no firm D call. CDR1 is SGHAT, CDR2 FQNNGV, per germline. This CDR3 spans 11 amino acids. V was clipped by 5 bases and J by 5 bases, with 6 bases between them. CDR3 coding DNA: TGTGCCAGCAGCAAAGGGGAGACCCAGTACTTC. As protein: CASSKGETQYF.

V is TRBV3-1 and J is TRBJ2-7, with D possibly being TRBD1 or TRBD2 (5 bases each). Per the germline V gene, CDR1 is LGHDT and CDR2 is YNNKEL (reference sequence). This CDR3 has 13 amino acids. The ends were cut back, 1 base at V and 7 bases at J, with 11 bases in the middle. The CDR3 sequence: CASSQVRDGEQYV. The CDR3 DNA reads as TGTGCCAGCAGCCAAGTAAGGGACGGGGAGCAGTACGTC.

This clonotype was detected a few times. The CDR3 nucleotides read TGTGCCAGCAGCACCCGAACCGGCAGAGAAAAACTGTTTTTT. Translated: CASSTRTGREKLFF. The V call is TRBV11-2, the J call TRBJ1-4, with D unclear. Trimming shortened V by 5 bases and J by 8 bases, and 15 bases separated the two germline ends. Looked up from germline, CDR1 is SGHAT and CDR2 is FQNNGV. This CDR3 region has 14 residues.

This clonotype was counted ten times or more. The chain carries TRBV3-1 and TRBJ2-1, with D unclear. CDR1 is LGHDT and CDR2 is YNNKEL in the germline V gene (reference sequence). Trimming removed 0 bases at V and 5 bases at J, with 11 bases between. CDR3 length equals 15 residues. CDR3 DNA: TGTGCCAGCAGCCAAGATGAGTTGTCTGACAATGAGCAGTTCTTC. Protein: CASSQDELSDNEQFF.

The rearrangement uses TRBV13 and TRBJ1-6; unclear D gene. This CDR3 contains 14 residues. Germline V gene sequence: CDR1 PRHDT, CDR2 FYEKMQ (reference sequence). The germline V and J ends were trimmed by 1 base and 5 bases, with 6 bases remaining between them. The CDR3 here is CASSLEEHNSPLHF. CDR3 DNA sequence: TGTGCCAGCAGCTTAGAAGAACATAATTCACCCCTCCACTTT.

DNA for the CDR3: TGTGCCAGCAGCTCGCCGACAGGGGGCACTAACACCGGGGAGCTGTTTTTT. Residues: CASSSPTGGTNTGELFF. This chain links TRBV5-5 with TRBJ2-2, with TRBD1 identical over 10 bases. V was clipped by 3 bases and J by 2 bases; unmatched bases: 7. There are 17 residues in the CDR3. Germline V CDR1 and CDR2: SGHKS, YYEKEE (reference sequence).

This clonotype was counted only a few times. This chain uses TRBV11-2 with TRBJ1-6, with D possibly matching TRBD1 (5 bases). Germline CDR1 and CDR2: SGHAT and FQNNGV. The CDR3 spans 14 residues. V gave up 5 bases and J gave up 6 bases, with 11 bases separating them. CDR3 sequence: CASSPGGINSPLHF. CDR3 in DNA: TGTGCCAGCAGCCCCGGGGGGATTAATTCACCCCTCCACTTT.

This clonotype appeared a few times. The chain joins TRBV11-2 to TRBJ2-7, with D unresolved. The CDR3 is 13 residues long. The germline CDR1 and CDR2 sequences are SGHAT and FQNNGV. V was shortened by 3 bases and J by 2 bases, with 8 bases between the two germline ends. In DNA, the CDR3 is TGTGCCAGCAGCTTTCACAGCACCTACGAGCAGTACTTC. Translating gives CASSFHSTYEQYF.

The chain uses TRBV7-9 and TRBJ2-1; perhaps TRBD1 as D (5 bases). CDR1 is SEHNR and CDR2 is FQNEAQ in the germline V gene (reference sequence). The CDR3 has 13 amino acids. Between the trimmed V and J ends, which lost 3 bases and 8 bases, there was a span of 11 bases. The CDR3 coding sequence is TGTGCCAGCAGCTTCAGCAGGGTCCATGAGCAGTTCTTC. Translation: CASSFSRVHEQFF.

The gene calls are TRBV6-5 and TRBJ2-1; D is unclear. Germline-derived CDR1 and CDR2 are MNHEY and SVGAGI. V was trimmed by 0 bases and J by 7 bases, leaving 19 bases between them. This CDR3 has 17 amino acids. The CDR3 reads CASSYSTGPIARNEQFF. In DNA, the CDR3 is TGTGCCAGCAGTTACTCGACTGGGCCTATCGCGAGGAATGAGCAGTTCTTC.

This clonotype has just a few counts. The rearrangement joins TRBV7-9 to TRBJ2-1; D gene uncertain. Deletions cut 8 bases from V and 1 base from J, with 9 bases between. This CDR3 is 13 amino acids long. Germline CDR1 reads SEHNR; CDR2 reads FQNEAQ (reference sequence). DNA for the CDR3: TGTGCCAGCTTTGAGAGATCCTACAATGAGCAGTTCTTC. Its translation is CASFERSYNEQFF.

The sample holds a few counts of this clonotype. The chain is built from TRBV11-3 and TRBJ2-1; 11 bases are a match to TRBD2. Germline lookup yields CDR1 SGHNT and CDR2 YENEEA. After removal of 5 bases from V and 12 bases from J, the junction contained 12 bases not matched to a gene. The CDR3 consists of 15 residues. CDR3 in DNA: TGTGCCAGCAGCCGAACTAGCGGGAGTTCCCACGGGCAGTTCTTC. Residues: CASSRTSGSSHGQFF.

V is TRBV20-1 and J is TRBJ2-2; tentatively, D is TRBD2 (6 bases). Germline CDR1 is DFQATT and CDR2 is SNEGSKA (reference sequence). Trimming pared 1 base from V and 5 bases from J, leaving 20 bases between. The CDR3 is 17 amino acids. The CDR3 loop reads CSARVSITGVGTGELFF. Written as DNA, the CDR3 is TGCAGTGCTAGAGTTTCAATAACGGGAGTAGGGACCGGGGAGCTGTTTTTT.

This clonotype has just a few counts. The chain combines TRBV11-3 with TRBJ2-7; D not resolved. This CDR3 comprises 15 residues. Germline CDR1 and CDR2: SGHNT and YENEEA. Trimming removed 1 base from V and 5 bases from J, with 15 bases in between. The DNA of the CDR3 is TGTGCCAGCAGCTTAGGAGATACGCCTCTCGACGAGCAGTACTTC. As protein: CASSLGDTPLDEQYF.

This clonotype was recorded a few times. This chain joins TRBV29-1 and TRBJ1-1; TRBD1 is a possible D gene (5 bases). V gave up 1 base and J gave up 0 bases, with 6 bases separating them. Germline V lookup: CDR1 SQVTM, CDR2 ANQGSEA. The CDR3 has 13 amino acids. Here the CDR3 reads CSVEVQVNTEAFF. Written as DNA, the CDR3 is TGCAGCGTTGAAGTACAGGTGAACACTGAAGCTTTCTTT.

This clonotype was found many times. The chain employs TRBV5-1 and TRBJ1-1; 7 bases agree with TRBD1. The CDR3 extends over 13 amino acids. Germline V lookup: CDR1 SGHRS, CDR2 YFSETQ. Trimming cost V 6 bases and J 1 base; bases outside gene matches: 3. CDR3 nucleotide sequence: TGCGCCAGCACCCGACAGGGGAACACTGAAGCTTTCTTT. Protein product: CASTRQGNTEAFF.

CDR3 nucleotides: TGCGCCAGCAGCCCCCCCGGCGGGATGGACAATGAGCAGTTCTTC. Protein: CASSPPGGMDNEQFF. The V call is TRBV5-1, the J call TRBJ2-1, with a tentative D call TRBD2 (6 bases). Per germline, CDR1 SGHRS and CDR2 YFSETQ. V was cut by 4 bases and J by 5 bases, with 16 bases left in between. The CDR3 has 15 residues.

There are many counts of this clonotype. The J gene is TRBJ2-1, the V gene TRBV5-1, with TRBD2 matching over 8 bases. The CDR3 has 16 amino acids. V was pared by 5 bases and J by 7 bases, with 14 bases of the junction left unmatched. CDR1 is SGHRS, CDR2 YFSETQ, per germline. CDR3 DNA sequence: TGCGCCAGCAGGAAAGGATTGGCGGGAGGAGAGAATGAGCAGTTCTTC. Residues: CASRKGLAGGENEQFF.

This clonotype occurred a few times. This chain joins TRBV5-1 and TRBJ2-7; possible D gene TRBD1, 5 bases. CDR1 is SGHRS, CDR2 YFSETQ, per germline. The CDR3 consists of 14 residues. Trimming left V 4 bases short and J 7 bases short, with 18 bases between. The CDR3 DNA reads as TGCGCCAGCAGCCCCGGACACCTGGGAAGTGAGCAGTACGTC. Its protein is CASSPGHLGSEQYV.

This clonotype was observed a few times. The rearrangement joins TRBV16 to TRBJ1-5, with no clear D. CDR3 size: 15 residues. Germline loops: CDR1 KGHSY, CDR2 FQNENV. The germline V and J ends were trimmed by 0 bases and 1 base, with 7 bases remaining between them. CDR3 in amino acids: CASSQSSRSNQPQHF. CDR3 coding DNA: TGTGCCAGCAGCCAATCGAGCAGGAGCAATCAGCCCCAGCATTTT.

V is TRBV11-2 and J is TRBJ1-1; maybe TRBD1 (5 bases). CDR3 size: 15 residues. Trimming removed 4 bases from V and 4 bases from J, with 16 bases in between. Germline CDR1 and CDR2: SGHAT and FQNNGV. CDR3 residues: CASSSNRLASTEAFF. CDR3 bases: TGTGCCAGCAGCTCAAACAGGTTAGCGAGCACTGAAGCTTTCTTT.

This rearrangement joins TRBV5-1 to TRBJ2-1, with D perhaps TRBD2 (6 bases). The CDR3 runs to 16 residues. CDR1 SGHRS and CDR2 YFSETQ come from the germline V gene. The V and J ends lost 3 bases and 6 bases respectively, with 19 bases between them. In nucleotides, the CDR3 is TGCGCCAGCAGCTCGTCTCACGGCGGGGTGGGCAATGAGCAGTTCTTC. Translation: CASSSSHGGVGNEQFF.